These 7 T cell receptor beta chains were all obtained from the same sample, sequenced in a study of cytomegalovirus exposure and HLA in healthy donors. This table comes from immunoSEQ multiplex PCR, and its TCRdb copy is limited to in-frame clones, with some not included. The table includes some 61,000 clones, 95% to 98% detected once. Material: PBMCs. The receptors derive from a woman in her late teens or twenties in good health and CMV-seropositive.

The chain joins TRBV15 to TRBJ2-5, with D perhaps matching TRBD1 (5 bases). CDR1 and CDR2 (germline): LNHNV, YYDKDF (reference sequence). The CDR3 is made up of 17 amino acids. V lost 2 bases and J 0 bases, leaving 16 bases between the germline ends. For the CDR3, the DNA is TGTGCCACCAGCAGACTAAGACCGCTCAGGGACCAAGAGACCCAGTACTTC. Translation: CATSRLRPLRDQETQYF.

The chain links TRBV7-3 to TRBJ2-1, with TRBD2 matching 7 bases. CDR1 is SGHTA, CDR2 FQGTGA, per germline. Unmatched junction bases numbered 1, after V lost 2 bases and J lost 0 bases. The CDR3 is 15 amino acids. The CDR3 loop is CASSLLAASYNEQFF. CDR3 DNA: TGTGCCAGCAGCTTACTAGCGGCCTCCTACAATGAGCAGTTCTTC.

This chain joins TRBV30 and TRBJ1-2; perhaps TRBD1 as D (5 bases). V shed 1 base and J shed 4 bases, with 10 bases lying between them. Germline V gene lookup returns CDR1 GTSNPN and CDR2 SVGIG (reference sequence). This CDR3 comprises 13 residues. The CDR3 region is CAWSGGRAYGYTF. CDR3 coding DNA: TGTGCCTGGAGTGGGGGGAGGGCCTATGGCTACACCTTC. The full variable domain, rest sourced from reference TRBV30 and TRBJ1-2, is SQTIHQWPATLVQPVGSPLSLECTVEGTSNPNLYWYRQAAGRGLQLLFYSVGIGQISSEVPQNLSASRPQDRQFILSSKKLLLSDSGFYLCAWSGGRAYGYTFGSGTRLTVV.

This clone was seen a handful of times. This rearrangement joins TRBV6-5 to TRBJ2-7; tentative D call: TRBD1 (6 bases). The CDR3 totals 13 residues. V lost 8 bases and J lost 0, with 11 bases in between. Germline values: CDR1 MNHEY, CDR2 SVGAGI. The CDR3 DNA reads TGTGCCAGCGCTGCGACAGGCTCCTACGAGCAGTACTTC. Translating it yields CASAATGSYEQYF.

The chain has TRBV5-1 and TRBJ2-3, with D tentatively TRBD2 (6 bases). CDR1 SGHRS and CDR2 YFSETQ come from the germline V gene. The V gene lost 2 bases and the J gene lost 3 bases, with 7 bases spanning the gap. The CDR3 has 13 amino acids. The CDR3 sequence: CASSFGGTDTQYF. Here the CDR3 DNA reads TGCGCCAGCAGCTTCGGAGGGACAGATACGCAGTATTTT.

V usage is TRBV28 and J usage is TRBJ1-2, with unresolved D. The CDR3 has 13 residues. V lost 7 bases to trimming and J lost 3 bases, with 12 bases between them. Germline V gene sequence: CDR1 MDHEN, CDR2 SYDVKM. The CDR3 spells CASTPGWDYGYTF. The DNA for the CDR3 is TGTGCCAGCACCCCCGGGTGGGACTATGGCTACACCTTC.

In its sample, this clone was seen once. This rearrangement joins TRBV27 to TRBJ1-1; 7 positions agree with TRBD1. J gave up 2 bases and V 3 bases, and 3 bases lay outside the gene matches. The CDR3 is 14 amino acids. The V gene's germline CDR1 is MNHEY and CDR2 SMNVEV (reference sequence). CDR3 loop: CASSFGQVNTEAFF. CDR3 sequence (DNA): TGTGCCAGCAGTTTCGGACAGGTAAACACTGAAGCTTTCTTT.